The 28 T cell receptor beta chains below were found in one sample sequenced in a study of CXCR3-negative and CXCR3-positive naive CD8 T cells. UMI-tagged TRB cDNA libraries were built via 5' RACE. After re-calling the 5' RACE reads, TCRdb lists one entry per CDR3 protein, DNA absent. The sample has under 75,000 distinct CDR3 sequences; the top ten hold approximately 0.72%. Overall study findings and caveats: CXCR3-positive naive cells carried more hydrophobic TRB CDR3s than CXCR3-negative naive cells did.

These receptors lack a known antigen. The sequencing sample was made of naive CXCR3+ CD8+ T cells from blood. Sample subset: CD45RO-CCR7+CD27+CD95- naive CD8+ T cells expressing CXCR3 (TNR3+). These receptors were collected from a human donor in good health. Some clones in this sample may be carry-over from other donors' samples.

V is TRBV7-9 and J is TRBJ2-7; the TCRdb D gene call, TRBD2, has no DNA to confirm it. The CDR3 is made up of 17 amino acids. Germline V gene data show CDR1 as SEHNR and CDR2 as FQNEAQ (reference sequence). The CDR3: CASSLASSGGLSYEQYF.

CDR3 sequence reads: CASSSPAGIFYGYTF. This rearrangement joins TRBV12-3 or TRBV12-4 to TRBJ1-2; TCRdb outputs TRBD1, but without DNA this stays unchecked. The length of the CDR3 is 15 residues.

The chain combines TRBV20-1 with TRBJ1-6; TCRdb's assignment of TRBD1 cannot be checked, as there is no DNA. The germline CDR1 and CDR2 sequences are DFQATT and SNEGSKA (reference sequence). The CDR3 loop spans 19 amino acids. The CDR3 loop reads CSARPGQGKWDSYNSPLHF.

V is TRBV20-1 and J is TRBJ2-1; the TCRdb D gene call, TRBD2, has no DNA to confirm it. Germline V gene sequence: CDR1 DFQATT, CDR2 SNEGSKA (reference sequence). The CDR3 is 17 residues long. CDR3 sequence reads: CSARSKSGGVPSNEQFF.

The chain carries TRBV29-1 and TRBJ2-1; TCRdb names TRBD2, which stays unverified in the absence of DNA. Germline CDR1 reads SQVTM; CDR2 reads ANQGSEA. The CDR3 length is 13 residues. CDR3 protein: CSVDSGGYNEQFF.

The chain uses TRBV28 and TRBJ2-2; TCRdb names TRBD1, which stays unverified in the absence of DNA. Germline loops: CDR1 MDHEN, CDR2 SYDVKM. The CDR3 is 14 residues long. CDR3 region: CASSLPQGSGELFF.

The V gene is TRBV29-1, the J gene TRBJ2-2; TCRdb's D call of TRBD2 is untestable without DNA. CDR3 size: 16 residues. The V gene's germline CDR1 is SQVTM and CDR2 ANQGSEA. The CDR3 sequence: CSVDTGTAVGTGELFF.

J is TRBJ1-5 and V is TRBV29-1; absent DNA, TCRdb's TRBD1 call cannot be checked. Germline V gene data show CDR1 as SQVTM and CDR2 as ANQGSEA. There are 14 residues in the CDR3. The CDR3 sequence is CSVGGGDPHQPQHF.

This chain connects TRBV4-2 to TRBJ1-1. The CDR3 totals 16 residues. Germline assignment: CDR1 LGHNA and CDR2 YNFKEQ. The CDR3 sequence is CASSQDRGGWNTEAFF.

This chain links TRBV12-5 with TRBJ2-1; the D gene TCRdb calls, TRBD2, cannot be checked with no DNA. Germline V gene data show CDR1 as LGHNT and CDR2 as FRNRAP. This CDR3 contains 17 residues. CDR3 protein: CASATGAGASGVNEQFF.

The rearrangement joins TRBV6-5 to TRBJ2-7. The CDR3 sequence is 15 residues long. Germline loops: CDR1 MNHEY, CDR2 SVGAGI. This chain's CDR3 is CASSYSLGLSYEQYF.

The chain couples TRBV28 to TRBJ2-7. Per the germline V gene, CDR1 is MDHEN and CDR2 is SYDVKM. The CDR3 length is 15 residues. The CDR3 loop is CASSFGGTSSYEQYF.

V and J are TRBV7-8 and TRBJ2-1. CDR1 and CDR2 from the germline V gene are SGHVS and FQNEAQ. This CDR3 is 13 amino acids long. This CDR3 is CASGQGSYNEQFF. The full variable domain, completed using reference TRBV7-8 and TRBJ2-1, is GAGVSQSPRYKVAKRGQDVALRCDPISGHVSLFWYQQALGQGPEFLTYFQNEAQLDKSGLPSDRFFAERPEGSVSTLKIQRTQQEDSAVYLCASGQGSYNEQFFGPGTRLTVL.

The chain's CDR3 is CSVGDRGYEETQYF. The chain combines TRBV29-1 with TRBJ2-5; TCRdb indicates TRBD1, and absent DNA this call remains unverified. Looked up from germline, CDR1 is SQVTM and CDR2 is ANQGSEA. CDR3 size: 14 residues.

J is TRBJ2-7 and V is TRBV9; there is no DNA to check the TCRdb D call of TRBD2. Germline CDR1 reads SGDLS; CDR2 reads YYNGEE. CDR3 length equals 16 residues. This CDR3 is CASSVAGTSYSYEQYF.

The chain carries TRBV11-2 and TRBJ1-1. The CDR3 spans 16 residues. The germline gives CDR1 SGHAT, CDR2 FQNNGV. CDR3: CASSLYSRNMNTEAFF.

The chain couples TRBV4-1 to TRBJ1-5; TCRdb's D gene call, TRBD1, goes unchecked for lack of DNA. Germline CDR1 reads MGHRA; CDR2 reads YSYEKL. The CDR3 runs 16 residues. CDR3 protein: CASSQTTTDSNQPQHF.

The CDR3 spells CALTDASTDTQYF. This chain joins TRBV19 and TRBJ2-3. The CDR3 covers 13 residues. Germline V gene sequence: CDR1 LNHDA, CDR2 SQIVND (reference sequence).

The chain recombines TRBV7-9 with TRBJ1-2; TCRdb designates TRBD1, a call that cannot be tested without DNA. The CDR3 loop spans 16 amino acids. From germline, CDR1 is SEHNR and CDR2 FQNEAQ (reference sequence). CDR3 residues: CASSSGVDRFNYGYTF.

The chain joins TRBV29-1 to TRBJ2-3. The CDR3 consists of 14 residues. CDR1 SQVTM and CDR2 ANQGSEA come from the germline V gene. The CDR3 here is CSVEGGRVTDTQYF.

This chain joins TRBV7-2 and TRBJ2-7; with no DNA, the TCRdb D assignment of TRBD1 cannot be verified. This CDR3 has 14 amino acids. CDR1 and CDR2 (germline): SGHTA, FQGNSA. CDR3 residues: CATSPGDTPYEQYF.

The V and J genes are TRBV12-3 or TRBV12-4 and TRBJ2-1. The CDR3 runs 14 residues. Here the CDR3 reads CASSWVTSYNEQFF.

The chain couples TRBV19 to TRBJ2-6; TCRdb picks TRBD1, but there is no DNA to check that call. The CDR3 consists of 18 residues. Germline lookup yields CDR1 LNHDA and CDR2 SQIVND (reference sequence). CDR3 sequence: CASSIDSTGVSGANVLTF.

The CDR3 region is CASFAGVVTDTQYF. The chain employs TRBV5-4 and TRBJ2-3; absent DNA, TCRdb's TRBD1 call cannot be checked. The length of the CDR3 is 14 residues. Germline V gene data show CDR1 as SGHNT and CDR2 as YYREEE (reference sequence).

The chain couples TRBV5-6 to TRBJ2-7. Germline V lookup: CDR1 SGHDT, CDR2 YYEEEE. CDR3 length: 15 amino acids. The CDR3 protein is CASSFGLAAVDEQYF.

The chain couples TRBV7-3 to TRBJ2-5; TCRdb names TRBD1, which stays unverified in the absence of DNA. The CDR3 spans 14 residues. The germline V gene encodes CDR1 SGHTA and CDR2 FQGTGA. The CDR3 spells CASSPGGFPETQYF.

This rearrangement joins TRBV5-6 to TRBJ2-1; TCRdb's assignment of TRBD1 cannot be checked, as there is no DNA. The germline V gene encodes CDR1 SGHDT and CDR2 YYEEEE. The CDR3 is 13 amino acids. CDR3 loop: CASSLAGTNEQFF.

This chain connects TRBV6-6 to TRBJ1-1; lacking DNA, the TRBD1 call made by TCRdb goes unchecked. CDR3 length: 15 residues. CDR1 is MNHNY, CDR2 SVGAGI, per germline (reference sequence). CDR3 loop: CASSWTGFPPTEAFF.